Following are 24 T cell receptor beta chains from one sample sequenced in a study of CD8+CD57+ T cells in acquired aplastic anemia. Sequencing involved patients with CD8+CD57+ cell expansion previously shown by flow cytometry. Genomic DNA templated the TCR beta VDJ and CDR3 profiling. TCRdb reprocessed the reads with MiXCR, giving one entry per CDR3 protein. The sample consists of some 180,000 distinct CDR3 sequences, 50% to 65% of them appearing once. The sample comprised sorted CD4+, CD8+, or CD8+CD57+ T cells (not recorded which) from PBMCs. The receptors come from a human donor with aplastic anemia.

This clonotype occurred many times. The CDR3 region is CASSWTENTEAFF. CDR3 nucleotides: TGTGCCAGCAGCTGGACGGAGAACACTGAAGCTTTCTTT. This chain links TRBV7-9 with TRBJ1-1; D not resolved. Deletions cut 4 bases from V and 1 base from J, with 7 bases between. Germline V gene data show CDR1 as SEHNR and CDR2 as FQNEAQ (reference sequence). This CDR3 region has 13 residues. Combining the CDR3 with reference TRBV7-9 and TRBJ1-1 gives the whole variable domain DTGVSQNPRHKITKRGQNVTFRCDPISEHNRLYWYRQTLGQGPEFLTYFQNEAQLEKSRLLSDRFSAERPKGSFSTLEIQRTEQGDSAMYLCASSWTENTEAFFGQGTRLTVV.

The V gene is TRBV5-1, the J gene TRBJ1-2; TRBD1 is a possible D gene (5 bases). V lost 2 bases to trimming and J lost 0 bases, with 11 bases between them. Per germline, CDR1 SGHRS and CDR2 YFSETQ. This CDR3 has 15 amino acids. The CDR3 DNA reads TGCGCCAGCAGCTTTGGAGGACATTCTAACTATGGCTACACCTTC. Translated, it gives CASSFGGHSNYGYTF.

The rearrangement uses TRBV24-1 and TRBJ2-2, with D perhaps TRBD1 (5 bases). The CDR3 has 13 residues. Germline V gene sequence: CDR1 KGHDR, CDR2 SFDVKD. V was trimmed by 1 base and J by 13 bases, leaving 12 bases between them. The CDR3 spells CATSDLGREGLFF. In DNA form, the CDR3 reads TGTGCCACCAGTGATTTAGGCAGGGAAGGGCTGTTTTTT.

This clonotype was picked up many times. This rearrangement joins TRBV29-1 to TRBJ1-2, with D perhaps matching TRBD1 (5 bases). Trimming left V 7 bases short and J 3 bases short, with 12 bases between. The germline V gene encodes CDR1 SQVTM and CDR2 ANQGSEA. This CDR3 is 12 amino acids long. The CDR3 bases are TGCAGCGCCAGGGAAGTCGACTATGGCTACACCTTC. Encoded protein: CSAREVDYGYTF. Filled out from reference TRBV29-1 and TRBJ1-2, the complete variable domain reads SAVISQKPSRDICQRGTSLTIQCQVDSQVTMMFWYRQQPGQSLTLIATANQGSEATYESGFVIDKFPISRPNLTFSTLTVSNMSPEDSSIYLCSAREVDYGYTFGSGTRLTVV.

This clonotype was picked up many times. V usage is TRBV5-1 and J usage is TRBJ1-2; 9 bases are a match to TRBD1. This CDR3 is built from 14 residues. Per germline, CDR1 SGHRS and CDR2 YFSETQ. Trimming removed 2 bases from V and 6 bases from J; junction bases left unmatched: 5. The CDR3 protein is CASSLETGGDGYTF. The CDR3 nucleotides read TGCGCCAGCAGCTTAGAAACAGGGGGCGATGGCTACACCTTC.

There are many counts of this clonotype. The chain uses TRBV7-9 and TRBJ2-5; D is unclear. The CDR3 totals 12 residues. CDR1 and CDR2 (germline): SEHNR, FQNEAQ (reference sequence). Deletions cut 4 bases from V and 5 bases from J, with 8 bases between. This CDR3 is CASSWSTETQYF. In DNA, the CDR3 is TGTGCCAGCAGCTGGAGTACGGAGACCCAGTACTTC.

The chain carries TRBV19 and TRBJ1-4; 7 bases map to TRBD1. This CDR3 has 15 amino acids. Germline V gene lookup returns CDR1 LNHDA and CDR2 SQIVND (reference sequence). V gave up 4 bases and J gave up 7 bases; unmatched junction bases: 9. The CDR3 region is CASSTLGGQVEKLFF. The CDR3 DNA follows: TGTGCCAGTAGTACGCTTGGAGGACAGGTTGAAAAACTGTTTTTT.

The chain employs TRBV20-1 and TRBJ2-7; 8 bases are shared with TRBD2. The CDR3 runs to 14 residues. Germline-derived CDR1 and CDR2 are DFQATT and SNEGSKA (reference sequence). Unmatched junction bases numbered 9, after V lost 5 bases and J lost 3 bases. The DNA for the CDR3 is TGCAGTGCTGATGGGTTAGCGGGGCTCTACGAGCAGTACTTC. Its translation is CSADGLAGLYEQYF.

The chain links TRBV7-2 to TRBJ1-1, with TRBD1 matching over 8 bases. Germline-derived CDR1 and CDR2 are SGHTA and FQGNSA. The CDR3 contains 13 residues. The V gene end was trimmed by 7 bases and the J gene end by 1 base; junction bases not matched to a gene: 2. The CDR3 DNA is TGTGCCAGCACACAGGGGGAGAACACTGAAGCTTTCTTT. Its protein is CASTQGENTEAFF.

This clonotype has at least ten counts. This rearrangement joins TRBV29-1 to TRBJ2-1; D uncertain. Trimming left V 3 bases short and J 9 bases short, with 9 bases between. Germline CDR1 is SQVTM and CDR2 is ANQGSEA. This CDR3 contains 11 residues. CDR3 region: CSVEGVVEQFF. Written as DNA, the CDR3 is TGCAGCGTTGAGGGTGTGGTTGAGCAGTTCTTC.

V and J are TRBV9 and TRBJ1-4, with a possible D match to TRBD1 (6 bases). CDR3 length equals 15 residues. The V gene lost 0 bases and the J gene lost 5 bases, with 11 bases spanning the gap. Germline CDR1 and CDR2: SGDLS and YYNGEE. CDR3 coding DNA: TGTGCCAGCAGCGTAGCGGGGGGGACAAATGAAAAACTGTTTTTT. Protein sequence: CASSVAGGTNEKLFF.

The chain recombines TRBV15 with TRBJ2-3; D is undetermined. In germline, CDR1 is LNHNV, CDR2 YYDKDF (reference sequence). The CDR3 spans 17 residues. Trimming removed 0 bases at V and 4 bases at J, with 17 bases between. CDR3 amino acids: CATSRDKVAGEADTQYF. The CDR3 nucleotides read TGTGCCACCAGCAGAGATAAGGTTGCAGGTGAGGCAGATACGCAGTATTTT.

The CDR3 nucleotides are TGTGCCAGCGCGGGGTCAGTCTACTATGGCTACACCTTC. It yields the protein CASAGSVYYGYTF. J is TRBJ1-2 and V is TRBV2; D is unresolved. There are 13 residues in the CDR3. Germline values: CDR1 SNHLY, CDR2 FYNNEI. V was trimmed by 8 bases and J by 3 bases, leaving 13 bases between them. Supplemented by reference TRBV2 and TRBJ1-2, the full variable domain reads EPEVTQTPSHQVTQMGQEVILRCVPISNHLYFYWYRQILGQKVEFLVSFYNNEISEKSEIFDDQFSVERPDGSNFTLKIRSTKLEDSAMYFCASAGSVYYGYTFGSGTRLTVV.

This clonotype appeared many times. V usage is TRBV9 and J usage is TRBJ2-7, with 10 bases matching TRBD1. CDR3 size: 15 residues. V dropped 0 bases and J dropped 0; count of bases not matched to a gene: 0. CDR1 and CDR2 (germline): SGDLS, YYNGEE. The CDR3 nucleotides read TGTGCCAGCAGCGTAGGGACAGGGGGCTCCTACGAGCAGTACTTC. Protein product: CASSVGTGGSYEQYF.

This clonotype has only a few counts. CDR3 sequence reads: CAIKGANTGELFF. Here the CDR3 DNA reads TGTGCCATCAAGGGGGCGAACACCGGGGAGCTGTTTTTT. The V and J genes are TRBV10-3 and TRBJ2-2, with D perhaps TRBD1 (6 bases). The V gene lost 7 bases and the J gene lost 0 bases, with 6 bases spanning the gap. CDR1 is ENHRY and CDR2 is SYGVKD in the germline V gene. The CDR3 has 13 residues.

V gene TRBV10-3 combines with J gene TRBJ2-3, with 10 positions matching TRBD2. CDR1 ENHRY and CDR2 SYGVKD come from the germline V gene. V trimming: 5 bases; J trimming: 2 bases; junction bases outside the gene matches: 4. The CDR3 has 15 amino acids. The CDR3 reads CAISLAGGITDTQYF. Written as DNA, the CDR3 is TGTGCCATCAGTTTAGCGGGGGGCATCACAGATACGCAGTATTTT.

This clonotype appeared many times. The chain combines TRBV6-1 with TRBJ2-7; D is perhaps TRBD1 (5 bases). Germline CDR1 and CDR2: MNHNS and SASEGT. This CDR3 is built from 11 residues. Trimming left V 3 bases short and J 6 bases short, with 6 bases between. The CDR3 DNA follows: TGTGCCAGCAGTGATGGGGCCGAGCAGTACTTC. Translation gives CASSDGAEQYF.

Ten or more counts support this clonotype. The rearrangement uses TRBV19 and TRBJ2-1, with D perhaps assigned TRBD1 or TRBD2 (6 bases each). Germline lookup yields CDR1 LNHDA and CDR2 SQIVND (reference sequence). Trimming removed 7 bases from V and 0 bases from J, with 16 bases in between. This CDR3 region has 16 residues. The CDR3 here is CASTPWGAGSYNEQFF. CDR3 coding DNA: TGTGCCAGTACCCCCTGGGGGGCAGGCTCCTACAATGAGCAGTTCTTC.

A note on this clonotype: A single base separates this from a much larger clone, so it may be a read error. The chain carries TRBV6-5 and TRBJ2-7; 8 bases map to TRBD1. From germline, CDR1 is MNHEY and CDR2 SVGAGI. The CDR3 length is 13 residues. The CDR3 region has the DNA TGTGCCCGCAGGTCAGGGGGCATAGACGAGCAGTACTTC. The encoded protein is CARRSGGIDEQYF.

This clonotype was seen a few times. This chain joins TRBV10-3 and TRBJ2-1; 9 bases fit TRBD2. The V segment lost 8 bases and the J segment 6 bases; nucleotides outside the gene matches: 5. Germline CDR1 and CDR2: ENHRY and SYGVKD. This CDR3 has 13 residues. CDR3 nucleotide sequence: TGTGCCATCCGCGGGGGGGCCGGCAATGAGCAGTTCTTC. Translation gives CAIRGGAGNEQFF.

This clonotype was found many times. The chain uses TRBV9 and TRBJ1-6; the D gene is possibly TRBD1 (6 bases). V dropped 1 base and J dropped 5 bases, with 10 bases sitting between them. In germline, CDR1 is SGDLS, CDR2 YYNGEE. The CDR3 is made up of 15 amino acids. The CDR3 region is CASSVSPGDNSPLHF. In nucleotides, the CDR3 is TGTGCCAGCAGCGTATCGCCAGGGGATAATTCACCCCTCCACTTT.

This rearrangement joins TRBV29-1 to TRBJ2-7; TRBD1 matches at 8 bases. The germline V gene has CDR1 SQVTM and CDR2 ANQGSEA. This CDR3 comprises 13 residues. Trimming at V came to 5 bases and at J to 3 bases, leaving 6 bases not matched to a gene. The CDR3 DNA is TGCAGCGTTTCTGGACAGGGAGACTACGAGCAGTACTTC. Protein product: CSVSGQGDYEQYF.

Ten or more counts support this clonotype. The chain links TRBV9 to TRBJ1-1, with a possible D match to TRBD1 (6 bases). CDR1 is SGDLS, CDR2 YYNGEE, per germline. CDR3 length equals 13 residues. Trimming cost V 3 bases and J 5 bases, with 11 bases left between them. CDR3 bases: TGTGCCAGCAGCGAGGGGGGGGGGACTGAAGCTTTCTTT. This gives the protein CASSEGGGTEAFF.

This clonotype was seen repeatedly, ten times or more. In DNA form, the CDR3 reads TGTGCCAGCAGCTTTGGAGTTAGCGGAACCTACGAGCAGTACTTC. Translating it yields CASSFGVSGTYEQYF. This chain joins TRBV5-8 and TRBJ2-7, with a weak D call TRBD2 (6 bases). Trimming stripped 2 bases from V and 2 bases from J, with 14 bases between. The CDR3 extends over 15 amino acids. Germline V gives CDR1 SGHTS, CDR2 YDEGEE.